Shown below are 26 T cell receptor beta chains from a single sample sequenced in a study of control samples from healthy donors and cancer patients. The protocol was immunoSEQ multiplex PCR, while the TCRdb copy is restricted to in-frame clones and leaves out a portion. The table lists 140,000 to 150,000 clones, approximately 88% of them singletons. The sequenced sample consisted of blood. All receptors come from a man aged 30 to 39 in good health.

The chain is built from TRBV5-4 and TRBJ2-5, with TRBD1 matching 9 bases. Germline V gene data show CDR1 as SGHNT and CDR2 as YYREEE (reference sequence). CDR3 size: 14 residues. The ends lost 4 bases at V and 1 base at J; junction bases unmatched: 2. The CDR3, as DNA: TGTGCCAGCAGCGCGGGACAGGGCCAAGAGACCCAGTACTTC. Translation: CASSAGQGQETQYF. Looking up the rest from reference TRBV5-4 and TRBJ2-5 gives the full variable domain: ETGVTQSPTHLIKTRGQQVTLRCSSQSGHNTVSWYQQALGQGPQFIFQYYREEENGRGNFPPRFSGLQFPNYSSELNVNALELDDSALYLCASSAGQGQETQYFGPGTRLLVL.

CDR3 sequence: CASGGTSGYEQYF. Here the CDR3 DNA reads TGTGCCAGCGGGGGGACTAGCGGCTACGAGCAGTACTTC. The gene calls are TRBV2 and TRBJ2-7; 11 nucleotides line up with TRBD2. V lost 8 bases and J lost 3; bases outside the gene matches: 3. This CDR3 region has 13 residues. Germline loops: CDR1 SNHLY, CDR2 FYNNEI.

The chain uses TRBV9 and TRBJ2-6, with D possibly TRBD1 on 6 matching bases. The V end was cut by 3 bases, the J end by 0 bases, with 22 bases between. Germline loops: CDR1 SGDLS, CDR2 YYNGEE. The CDR3 runs to 20 residues. CDR3 bases: TGTGCCAGCAGCGCCCCCGCGGCTGGACAGCCTATCTCTGGGGCCAACGTCCTGACTTTC. It is translated as CASSAPAAGQPISGANVLTF.

The chain links TRBV19 to TRBJ2-5, with 7 bases that match TRBD1. Germline trimming cut 5 bases from V and 4 bases from J; bases unmatched to any gene: 4. The CDR3 runs 13 residues. Germline V gene data show CDR1 as LNHDA and CDR2 as SQIVND (reference sequence). CDR3 protein: CASSSNRGETQYF. The CDR3 bases are TGTGCCAGTAGTTCCAACAGGGGAGAGACCCAGTACTTC.

V gene TRBV2 combines with J gene TRBJ1-2; D unresolved. Germline CDR1 and CDR2: SNHLY and FYNNEI. This CDR3 comprises 13 residues. Trimming took off 4 bases at V and 0 bases at J, with 6 bases between the two ends. The CDR3 nucleotides are TGTGCCAGCAGTGTACGGCCTAACTATGGCTACACCTTC. This sequence encodes CASSVRPNYGYTF.

The J gene is TRBJ1-1, the V gene TRBV27, with D perhaps TRBD1 (6 bases). The germline gives CDR1 MNHEY, CDR2 SMNVEV (reference sequence). CDR3 size: 17 residues. Between the trimmed V and J ends, which lost 2 bases and 2 bases, there was a span of 18 bases. CDR3 sequence: CASSLRRGGAINTEAFF. CDR3 coding DNA: TGTGCCAGCAGTTTACGGCGGGGGGGGGCCATAAACACTGAAGCTTTCTTT.

The V call is TRBV4-1, the J call TRBJ2-4; no clear D gene. Trimming removed 0 bases from V and 6 bases from J, with 6 bases in between. Per the germline V gene, CDR1 is MGHRA and CDR2 is YSYEKL. The CDR3 is 13 amino acids. CDR3 residues: CASSQEGVNIQYF. CDR3 DNA: TGCGCCAGCAGCCAAGAGGGCGTAAACATTCAGTACTTC.

This clone was seen only once. The chain combines TRBV11-2 with TRBJ2-1; D perhaps matches TRBD2 (5 bases). V lost 5 bases, J lost 5 bases, and 10 bases lay in between. The germline V gene has CDR1 SGHAT and CDR2 FQNNGV. The length of the CDR3 is 13 residues. DNA of the CDR3: TGTGCCAGCAGCACCACTAGGAACAATGAGCAGTTCTTC. This codes for CASSTTRNNEQFF. The full variable domain, with the rest looked up from reference TRBV11-2 and TRBJ2-1, is EAGVAQSPRYKIIEKRQSVAFWCNPISGHATLYWYQQILGQGPKLLIQFQNNGVVDDSQLPKDRFSAERLKGVDSTLKIQPAKLEDSAVYLCASSTTRNNEQFFGPGTRLTVL.

This rearrangement joins TRBV6-5 to TRBJ2-2; D may be TRBD1 (6 bases). Between the trimmed V and J ends, which lost 8 bases and 3 bases, there was a span of 10 bases. Germline V CDR1 and CDR2: MNHEY, SVGAGI. The CDR3 has 13 amino acids. The DNA for the CDR3 is TGTGCCAGCGGCCCAGGGGACACCGGGGAGCTGTTTTTT. Residues: CASGPGDTGELFF.

The rearrangement joins TRBV2 to TRBJ1-3; weak D call: TRBD1 (6 bases). This CDR3 contains 14 residues. Trimming left V 3 bases short and J 3 bases short, with 9 bases between. Germline CDR1 reads SNHLY; CDR2 reads FYNNEI. The CDR3 sequence is CASSDQGLGNTIYF. The CDR3 DNA reads TGTGCCAGCAGTGATCAGGGGCTTGGAAACACCATATATTTT.

The chain uses TRBV4-3 and TRBJ2-2, with D possibly TRBD1 on 7 matching bases. The germline gives CDR1 LGHNA, CDR2 YSLEER. V lost 0 bases and J lost 5, with 10 bases in between. The CDR3 is 15 residues long. The CDR3 is CASSQEQGRTGELFF. In nucleotides, the CDR3 is TGCGCCAGCAGCCAAGAACAGGGGAGGACCGGGGAGCTGTTTTTT.

The genes are TRBV18 and TRBJ1-5; unclear D gene. V lost 1 base and J 0 bases, leaving 10 bases between the germline ends. This CDR3 comprises 16 residues. Germline-derived CDR1 and CDR2 are KGHSH and LQKENI. The CDR3 spells CASSPRQTNSNQPQHF. The CDR3 DNA sequence: TGTGCCAGCTCACCACGTCAGACCAATAGCAATCAGCCCCAGCATTTT. Combining the CDR3 with reference TRBV18 and TRBJ1-5 gives the whole variable domain NAGVMQNPRHLVRRRGQEARLRCSPMKGHSHVYWYRQLPEEGLKFMVYLQKENIIDESGMPKERFSAEFPKEGPSILRIQQVVRGDSAAYFCASSPRQTNSNQPQHFGDGTRLSIL.

The chain has TRBV6-2 or TRBV6-3 and TRBJ2-7, with D perhaps matching TRBD1 or TRBD2 (5 bases each). V lost 2 bases, J lost 2 bases, and 19 bases lay in between. In germline, CDR1 is MNHEY, CDR2 SVGEGT. The length of the CDR3 is 17 residues. CDR3 loop: CASSYPRGQGKTYEQYF. Written as DNA, the CDR3 is TGTGCCAGCAGTTACCCCCGAGGGCAGGGAAAGACCTACGAGCAGTACTTC.

This chain links TRBV11-2 with TRBJ2-1; unclear D gene. Per the germline V gene, CDR1 is SGHAT and CDR2 is FQNNGV. V was trimmed by 7 bases and J by 0 bases, leaving 16 bases between them. This CDR3 spans 16 amino acids. The CDR3 DNA sequence: TGTGCCAGCAACGATGCCACAGTTAACTCCTACAATGAGCAGTTCTTC. Amino acids: CASNDATVNSYNEQFF. Together with reference TRBV11-2 and TRBJ2-1, the CDR3 gives the full variable domain: EAGVAQSPRYKIIEKRQSVAFWCNPISGHATLYWYQQILGQGPKLLIQFQNNGVVDDSQLPKDRFSAERLKGVDSTLKIQPAKLEDSAVYLCASNDATVNSYNEQFFGPGTRLTVL.

The rearrangement uses TRBV7-8 and TRBJ2-1; possible D gene TRBD2, 6 bases. This CDR3 contains 15 residues. Germline CDR1 reads SGHVS; CDR2 reads FQNEAQ. V lost 5 bases to trimming and J lost 5 bases, with 16 bases between them. The CDR3: CASSKGRDLNNEQFF. The CDR3, as DNA: TGTGCCAGCAGCAAGGGGCGGGACCTAAACAATGAGCAGTTCTTC. The full variable domain, its missing parts supplied by reference TRBV7-8 and TRBJ2-1, is GAGVSQSPRYKVAKRGQDVALRCDPISGHVSLFWYQQALGQGPEFLTYFQNEAQLDKSGLPSDRFFAERPEGSVSTLKIQRTQQEDSAVYLCASSKGRDLNNEQFFGPGTRLTVL.

The V and J genes are TRBV20-1 and TRBJ1-2; TRBD1 aligns across 9 bases. The CDR3 consists of 9 residues. V lost 6 bases to trimming and J lost 12 bases; unmatched junction nucleotides: 2. Germline CDR1 and CDR2: DFQATT and SNEGSKA (reference sequence). CDR3: CSAGTGNTF. DNA for the CDR3: TGCAGTGCAGGGACAGGGAACACCTTC.

J is TRBJ2-5 and V is TRBV28, with TRBD2 matching 11 bases. CDR1 and CDR2 from the germline V gene are MDHEN and SYDVKM. The CDR3 consists of 14 residues. The V segment lost 6 bases and the J segment 2 bases; nucleotides outside the gene matches: 2. The CDR3 coding sequence is TGTGCCAGCAGCCTAGCGGGAGGTCAAGAGACCCAGTACTTC. It encodes CASSLAGGQETQYF.

This clone appeared a single time. This CDR3 is CASSYGGTYEQYF. The DNA for the CDR3 is TGTGCCAGCAGTTACGGCGGGACCTACGAGCAGTACTTC. The chain uses TRBV6-5 and TRBJ2-7, with D possibly being TRBD2 (6 bases). The CDR3 contains 13 residues. Trimming took 2 bases from V and 2 from J, leaving 7 bases between them. In germline, CDR1 is MNHEY, CDR2 SVGAGI.

This sequence joins TRBV5-1 and TRBJ2-3, with D possibly being TRBD1 or TRBD2 (6 bases each). Germline V CDR1 and CDR2: SGHRS, YFSETQ. V lost 2 bases and J 2 bases, leaving 12 bases between the germline ends. The CDR3 runs to 15 residues. CDR3 sequence: CASSFSGATTDTQYF. The CDR3 bases are TGCGCCAGCAGCTTCTCGGGGGCAACCACAGATACGCAGTATTTT.

The chain uses TRBV4-1 and TRBJ2-7; no clear D. The CDR3 consists of 12 residues. Deletions cut 0 bases from V and 6 bases from J, with 6 bases between. Per the germline V gene, CDR1 is MGHRA and CDR2 is YSYEKL. As DNA, the CDR3 is TGCGCCAGCAGCCAAGATCAAAGCGAGCAGTACTTC. Its protein is CASSQDQSEQYF.

The J gene is TRBJ1-5, the V gene TRBV12-3 or TRBV12-4; D might be TRBD1 (5 bases). Trimming took 6 bases from V and 6 from J, leaving 12 bases between them. This CDR3 has 13 residues. CDR3 region: CASRSGPTQPQHF. The CDR3, as DNA: TGTGCCAGCAGATCGGGACCGACTCAGCCCCAGCATTTT.

The CDR3 nucleotides read TGTGCCAGCAGGAACGGACAGGGGGATGAAAAACTGTTTTTT. It yields the protein CASRNGQGDEKLFF. V gene TRBV7-9 combines with J gene TRBJ1-4, with 10 nucleotides matching TRBD1. Germline V gene data show CDR1 as SEHNR and CDR2 as FQNEAQ (reference sequence). The V and J ends lost 6 bases and 6 bases, in that order; junction bases with no gene match: 4. This CDR3 spans 14 amino acids.

This clone was recorded once. The chain is built from TRBV11-2 and TRBJ2-3; no clear D. From germline, CDR1 is SGHAT and CDR2 FQNNGV. Between the trimmed V and J ends, which lost 1 base and 10 bases, there was a span of 9 bases. The CDR3 runs to 12 residues. The CDR3 sequence: CASSLAEAPQYF. As DNA, the CDR3 is TGTGCCAGCAGCTTAGCCGAGGCCCCGCAGTATTTT.

This chain uses TRBV9 with TRBJ1-1; TRBD1 might be the D (5 bases). Germline V gene sequence: CDR1 SGDLS, CDR2 YYNGEE. This CDR3 has 14 residues. V was cut by 0 bases and J by 4 bases, with 10 bases left in between. The CDR3 region has the DNA TGTGCCAGCAGCGTAGTCTTTCAGGGCACTGAAGCTTTCTTT. Translating gives CASSVVFQGTEAFF.

V is TRBV7-8 and J is TRBJ1-5; unclear D gene. V was pared by 3 bases and J by 3 bases, with 9 bases between. Germline V gene lookup returns CDR1 SGHVS and CDR2 FQNEAQ. The CDR3 length is 14 residues. DNA for the CDR3: TGTGCCAGCAGCTTGCAGGCCGACAATCAGCCCCAGCATTTT. Its translation is CASSLQADNQPQHF.

This chain connects TRBV2 to TRBJ2-2; 13 bases are a match to TRBD2. The CDR3 is made up of 16 amino acids. The germline gives CDR1 SNHLY, CDR2 FYNNEI. The J segment lost 8 bases and the V segment lost 5 bases, leaving 8 bases of the junction unmatched. Here the CDR3 reads CASSRTSGSVSGELFF. In DNA form, the CDR3 reads TGTGCCAGCAGTCGGACTAGCGGGAGTGTAAGTGGGGAGCTGTTTTTT.